Sequencing of this T cell receptor beta chain was carried out in a study of T cells in localized non-small cell lung cancer. The length of the CDR3 is 13 residues. Trimming took 6 bases from V and 10 from J, leaving 20 bases between them. Germline loops: CDR1 SGHRS, CDR2 YFSETQ. TCRdb's table, derived via immunoSEQ multiplex PCR, lists solely in-frame clones and lacks some. The profile shows tens of thousands of clones, 70% to 90% of them singletons. The rearrangement uses TRBV5-1 and TRBJ2-7; tentative D call: TRBD1 (6 bases). The source is a man aged 18 to 55 with stage I lung adenocarcinoma. The sequencing used peripheral blood, collected before any cancer treatment. CDR3: CASMRADDRSQYF. The CDR3 DNA is TGCGCCAGCATGAGGGCGGACGACAGGAGTCAGTACTTC.